These T cell receptor beta chains were read from a single sample in a study of T cell responses to AZD1222 COVID-19 vaccine. Assay used: immunoSEQ multiplex PCR; TCRdb lists only in-frame clones, some missing. The specimen's table records over 140,000 clones. Sequences were obtained from peripheral blood. These receptors were taken from an adult in good health. Both conserved end residues are part of each CDR3. Each record gives: J gene, CDR3 length, D gene, V gene, CDR3 DNA, CDR3 protein. The D gene is left open where the match is weak.

TRBJ2-5,17,NA,TRBV3-1/TRBV3-2,TGTGCCAGCAGCCAAGAGGTAGTTGGCCGCGAGTCGGAGACCCAGTACTTC,CASSQEVVGRESETQYF
TRBJ2-7,16,TRBD1,TRBV28,TGTGCTACCGGGGTCCCCGCCGGGACAGGGGCCTGGGAGCAGTACTTC,CATGVPAGTGAWEQYF
TRBJ1-4,15,TRBD1,TRBV5-1,TGCGCCAGCAGCGGATCGACAGGGGTGGGAGAAAAACTGTTTTTT,CASSGSTGVGEKLFF
TRBJ1-2,14,TRBD1,TRBV19,TGTGCCAGTAGTCCCGACAGGGGGAACTATGGCTACACCTTC,CASSPDRGNYGYTF
TRBJ1-4,14,TRBD1,TRBV29-1,TGCAGCGTGTATCCAGGGGGCGCGGGTGAAAAACTGTTTTTT,CSVYPGGAGEKLFF
TRBJ2-2,15,TRBD1,TRBV19,TGTGCCAGTAGTACCTCCGGGACAGGGGAAAGGGAGCTGTTTTTT,CASSTSGTGERELFF
TRBJ1-5,15,TRBD1,TRBV19,TGTGCCAGTACCCGGGACAGGGCGCGCAATCAGCCCCAGCATTTT,CASTRDRARNQPQHF
TRBJ2-3,15,NA,TRBV5-6,TGTGCCAGCAGCTTGGGGCAGGGTGGGACAGATACGCAGTATTTT,CASSLGQGGTDTQYF
TRBJ2-5,16,TRBD2,TRBV7-2,TGTGCCAGCAGCTTCCTTAGCGGGGGGGCCGGTGAGACCCAGTACTTC,CASSFLSGGAGETQYF
TRBJ1-1,15,NA,TRBV3-1/TRBV3-2,TGTGCCAGCAGCCAAGTATGGTCAGTGAACACTGAAGCTTTCTTT,CASSQVWSVNTEAFF
TRBJ1-2,15,NA,TRBV5-6,TGTGCCAGCAGTCGGGCCCAGTTCGGAGGCTATGGCTACACCTTC,CASSRAQFGGYGYTF
TRBJ2-1,16,NA,TRBV7-8,TGTGCCAGCAGCTTAGGTCCGGCAGGGGAGGCTAATGAGCAGTTCTTC,CASSLGPAGEANEQFF
TRBJ2-1,17,TRBD1,TRBV7-9,TGTGCCAGCAGCTTAGGCCCGGGACAGGGGATGGTGAATGAGCAGTTCTTC,CASSLGPGQGMVNEQFF
TRBJ2-3,13,NA,TRBV7-3,TGTGCCAGCAGCACCCAGGGGTCAAATACGCAGTATTTT,CASSTQGSNTQYF
TRBJ1-2,13,NA,TRBV10-3,TGTGCCATCAGTGACGGACATAGTTGGGGCTACACCTTC,CAISDGHSWGYTF
TRBJ1-5,13,NA,TRBV12-3/TRBV12-4,TGTGCCAGCAGGATAGGGGCCAATCAGCCCCAGCATTTT,CASRIGANQPQHF
TRBJ2-7,15,TRBD1,TRBV5-1,TGCGCCAGCAGCCCTGGGACAGGGGGATTGAACGAGCAGTACTTC,CASSPGTGGLNEQYF
TRBJ1-2,16,TRBD1,TRBV7-9,TGTGCCAGCAGCCCCCCGGGCGGGACAGGTACCTATGGCTACACCTTC,CASSPPGGTGTYGYTF
TRBJ2-7,11,NA,TRBV29-1,TGCAGCGTTACTTACAAAGACGAGCAGTACTTC,CSVTYKDEQYF
TRBJ1-2,20,NA,TRBV6-1,TGTGCCAGCAGTGAGGGCCCGAAAGAGCCGTGGGGGACGACAAACTATGGCTACACCTTC,CASSEGPKEPWGTTNYGYTF
TRBJ1-6,16,NA,TRBV6-5,TGTGCCAGCAGTTACTCGACCAGGGGTTATAATTCACCCCTCCACTTT,CASSYSTRGYNSPLHF
TRBJ1-4,17,NA,TRBV6-1,TGTGCCAGCAGTGATTTGGGACTCCGACTTTCTAATGAAAAACTGTTTTTT,CASSDLGLRLSNEKLFF
TRBJ1-4,14,TRBD1,TRBV9,TGTGCCAGCAGCGGACAGGGGTCGGGAGAAAAACTGTTTTTT,CASSGQGSGEKLFF
TRBJ1-1,14,NA,TRBV5-5,TGTGCCAGCACCCCGGGGGAGTTGAACACTGAAGCTTTCTTT,CASTPGELNTEAFF
TRBJ1-2,15,NA,TRBV6-5,TGTGCCAGCAGTTTAGGGGCAGGGGCAGACTATGGCTACACCTTC,CASSLGAGADYGYTF
TRBJ1-6,14,NA,TRBV7-9,TGTGCCAGCAGCGTACAGGGAGTTCACTCACCCCTCCACTTT,CASSVQGVHSPLHF
TRBJ2-1,11,NA,TRBV12-3/TRBV12-4,TGTGCCAGCAGTTCTCTCAATGAGCAGTTCTTC,CASSSLNEQFF
TRBJ2-1,16,TRBD1,TRBV6-5,TGTGCCAGCAGTTACTCCGCAGGGGGCCCTTACAATGAGCAGTTCTTC,CASSYSAGGPYNEQFF
TRBJ2-1,16,TRBD1,TRBV7-9,TGTGCCAGCAGCCGATTGGACAGGGGAATTCCCTTTGAGCAGTTCTTC,CASSRLDRGIPFEQFF
TRBJ2-5,14,TRBD2,TRBV6-5,TGTGCCAGCAGTTACGCGGGGGGCAGGGAGACCCAGTACTTC,CASSYAGGRETQYF
TRBJ1-2,15,NA,TRBV18,TGTGCCAGCTCACTAGCGGACAGAAAAGACTATGGCTACACCTTC,CASSLADRKDYGYTF
TRBJ1-1,12,NA,TRBV29-1,TGCAGCGCCACTCACAGGGACACTGAAGCTTTCTTT,CSATHRDTEAFF
TRBJ2-2,18,NA,TRBV21-1,TGTGCCAGCACCCCTAACTTAGCTAATCGGCCGAACACCGGGGAGCTGTTTTTT,CASTPNLANRPNTGELFF
TRBJ1-1,15,NA,TRBV9,TGTGCCAGCAGCGAAACAGGGAGGTCTCACACTGAAGCTTTCTTT,CASSETGRSHTEAFF
TRBJ2-1,16,TRBD1,TRBV6-5,TGTGCCAGCAGTTCCCCGGGACAGGGGGCCTACAATGAGCAGTTCTTC,CASSSPGQGAYNEQFF
TRBJ1-3,15,NA,TRBV19,TGTGCCAGTATCCAACCGGGCTACTCTAAAAACACCATATATTTT,CASIQPGYSKNTIYF
TRBJ1-1,13,NA,TRBV5-6,TGTGCCAGCAGCTTGTCCCTGAACACTGAAGCTTTCTTT,CASSLSLNTEAFF
TRBJ2-7,15,NA,TRBV7-2,TGTGCCAGCAGCGGCGGGATCTCTACCCCTTACGAGCAGTACTTC,CASSGGISTPYEQYF
TRBJ1-2,13,NA,TRBV18,TGTGCCAGCTCACCAAGGACATATTCGTACTACACCTTC,CASSPRTYSYYTF
TRBJ2-1,18,TRBD1,TRBV14,TGTGCCAGCAGCCAAGATCGGTGGGGACAGAGCTCCTACAATGAGCAGTTCTTC,CASSQDRWGQSSYNEQFF
TRBJ2-2,18,NA,TRBV7-9,TGTGCCAGCAGCTTCAAGAGAGAGGGGGGGTCGAGGACCGGGGAGCTGTTTTTT,CASSFKREGGSRTGELFF
TRBJ2-7,14,TRBD1,TRBV19,TGTGCCAGTAGTGCCGACAGGGCCCACTACGAGCAGTACTTC,CASSADRAHYEQYF
TRBJ1-6,15,NA,TRBV7-2,TGTGCCAGCAGCCCCCAGGGGACCAATAATTCACCCCTCCACTTT,CASSPQGTNNSPLHF
TRBJ1-1,12,NA,TRBV6-5,TGTGCCAGCACCAACAGGAACACTGAAGCTTTCTTT,CASTNRNTEAFF
TRBJ1-5,13,NA,TRBV19,TGTGCCAGTAGTATTCGGTCCGGGCTGCCCCAGCATTTT,CASSIRSGLPQHF
TRBJ1-2,14,TRBD1,TRBV5-1,TGCGCCAGCAGCCCGACAGGGGGCAGGGATGGCTACACCTTC,CASSPTGGRDGYTF
TRBJ1-4,15,NA,TRBV18,TGTGCCAGCTCACCGAGCGGAGGAACTAATGAAAAACTGTTTTTT,CASSPSGGTNEKLFF
TRBJ1-4,15,NA,TRBV12-2,TGTGCAAGTCGCTTAAAGAGGGAAACTAATGAAAAACTGTTTTTT,CASRLKRETNEKLFF
TRBJ1-4,14,NA,TRBV9,TGTGCCAGCAGCAGGGGAGGGAATAATGAAAAACTGTTTTTT,CASSRGGNNEKLFF
TRBJ1-1,14,TRBD1,TRBV5-1,TGCGCCAGCAGCTTGAAGGGACAGGGGACCGAAGCTTTCTTT,CASSLKGQGTEAFF
TRBJ1-1,13,NA,TRBV7-6,TGTGCCAGCAGTGATGGACGGAACACTGAAGCTTTCTTT,CASSDGRNTEAFF